These T cell receptor beta chains were read from a single sample in a study of response to subunit inactivated influenza vaccine. MiXCR, applied by TCRdb to the RT-PCR reads, yields one record per CDR3 protein. The sample yields hundreds of thousands of distinct CDR3 sequences, 11% to 15% seen once. The sequenced sample was PBMCs from blood, obtained approximately 15 days before vaccination. These TCRs come from a man over 45 who received an inactivated influenza vaccine. Each CDR3 is given with its conserved first and last residue. The D gene is left open where the match is weak. The size of a clone is reported for some rows only, either as once, few or many, or as a class for expanded clones.

j_gene: TRBJ2-3
d_gene: TRBD1
len: 14
abundance: few
v_gene: TRBV7-9
CDR3aa: CASSLTGGVGTQYF
CDR3nt: TGTGCCAGCAGCCTAACAGGGGGCGTTGGTACGCAGTATTTT

j_gene: TRBJ2-6
d_gene: -
len: 16
abundance: -
v_gene: TRBV4-3
CDR3aa: CASSQELRIGANVLTF
CDR3nt: TGCGCCAGCAGCCAAGAATTACGTATAGGTGCCAACGTCCTGACTTTC

j_gene: TRBJ2-1
d_gene: -
len: 14
abundance: -
v_gene: TRBV25-1
CDR3aa: CASNQDSIHNEQFF
CDR3nt: TGTGCCAGCAATCAGGACTCGATACACAATGAGCAGTTCTTC

j_gene: TRBJ2-7
d_gene: TRBD1
len: 12
abundance: many
v_gene: TRBV20-1
CDR3aa: CSGGTGPYEQYF
CDR3nt: TGCAGTGGGGGGACAGGTCCCTACGAGCAGTACTTC

j_gene: TRBJ2-4
d_gene: -
len: 15
abundance: -
v_gene: TRBV2
CDR3aa: CASISDRLAKNIQYF
CDR3nt: TGTGCCAGCATATCCGATCGACTAGCCAAAAACATTCAGTACTTC

j_gene: TRBJ1-2
d_gene: -
len: 12
abundance: -
v_gene: TRBV29-1
CDR3aa: CSIRGGNYGYTF
CDR3nt: TGCAGCATACGGGGAGGGAACTATGGCTACACCTTC

j_gene: TRBJ2-2
d_gene: TRBD1
len: 14
abundance: few
v_gene: TRBV11-2
CDR3aa: CASKRTGDTGELFF
CDR3nt: TGTGCCAGCAAGAGGACAGGCGACACCGGGGAGCTGTTTTTT

j_gene: TRBJ2-7
d_gene: TRBD1
len: 13
abundance: few
v_gene: TRBV29-1
CDR3aa: CSIWTGENYEQYF
CDR3nt: TGCAGCATCTGGACAGGGGAGAACTACGAGCAGTACTTC

j_gene: TRBJ2-2
d_gene: -
len: 13
abundance: -
v_gene: TRBV7-7
CDR3aa: CASSAANTGELFF
CDR3nt: TGTGCCAGCAGCGCCGCGAACACCGGGGAGCTGTTTTTT

j_gene: TRBJ2-3
d_gene: -
len: 15
abundance: few
v_gene: TRBV7-2
CDR3aa: CASSLRNTRTDTQYF
CDR3nt: TGTGCCAGCAGCTTAAGGAACACTCGCACAGATACGCAGTATTTT

j_gene: TRBJ1-1
d_gene: -
len: 14
abundance: few
v_gene: TRBV2
CDR3aa: CASSVRTDNTEAFF
CDR3nt: TGTGCCAGCAGCGTGCGGACAGACAACACTGAAGCTTTCTTT

j_gene: TRBJ2-1
d_gene: -
len: 12
abundance: -
v_gene: TRBV7-8
CDR3aa: CASSFLQGEQFF
CDR3nt: TGTGCCAGCAGCTTTTTACAAGGGGAGCAGTTCTTC

j_gene: TRBJ2-1
d_gene: TRBD2
len: 17
abundance: -
v_gene: TRBV3-1
CDR3aa: CASSQGGLAGAYNEQFF
CDR3nt: TGTGCCAGCAGCCAAGGGGGACTAGCGGGAGCGTACAATGAGCAGTTCTTC

j_gene: TRBJ2-7
d_gene: -
len: 16
abundance: -
v_gene: TRBV6-5
CDR3aa: CASSYAPTQVSYEQYF
CDR3nt: TGTGCCAGCAGTTACGCACCAACCCAAGTCTCCTACGAGCAGTACTTC

j_gene: TRBJ1-1
d_gene: -
len: 14
abundance: few
v_gene: TRBV7-9
CDR3aa: CASSLADRQPPAFF
CDR3nt: TGTGCCAGCAGCTTAGCGGACAGACAGCCTCCAGCTTTCTTT

j_gene: TRBJ1-2
d_gene: -
len: 11
abundance: -
v_gene: TRBV6-2/TRBV6-3
CDR3aa: CASSYTYRYTF
CDR3nt: TGTGCCAGCAGTTACACCTATCGCTACACCTTC

j_gene: TRBJ2-1
d_gene: -
len: 16
abundance: few
v_gene: TRBV5-1
CDR3aa: CASSLGAGVDYNEQFF
CDR3nt: TGCGCCAGCAGCTTGGGGGCGGGCGTTGACTACAATGAGCAGTTCTTC

j_gene: TRBJ2-2
d_gene: TRBD2
len: 17
abundance: -
v_gene: TRBV27
CDR3aa: CASSLYPSGSRDGELFF
CDR3nt: TGTGCCAGCAGTTTATATCCTAGCGGGAGTAGGGACGGGGAGCTGTTTTTT

j_gene: TRBJ1-1
d_gene: -
len: 13
abundance: few
v_gene: TRBV14
CDR3aa: CASSQDWGTEAFF
CDR3nt: TGTGCCAGCAGCCAAGATTGGGGCACTGAAGCTTTCTTT

j_gene: TRBJ2-3
d_gene: TRBD2
len: 14
abundance: few
v_gene: TRBV20-1
CDR3aa: CSAPGGAIRDTQYF
CDR3nt: TGCAGTGCTCCCGGGGGGGCAATTCGAGATACGCAGTATTTT

j_gene: TRBJ2-1
d_gene: -
len: 16
abundance: -
v_gene: TRBV4-1
CDR3aa: CASSHRAGGEKNEQFF
CDR3nt: TGCGCCAGCAGCCATCGGGCAGGGGGGGAAAAAAATGAGCAGTTCTTC

j_gene: TRBJ1-3
d_gene: -
len: 14
abundance: -
v_gene: TRBV29-1
CDR3aa: CSVERRGSGNTIYF
CDR3nt: TGCAGCGTTGAACGACGGGGCTCTGGAAACACCATATATTTT

j_gene: TRBJ2-3
d_gene: -
len: 14
abundance: few
v_gene: TRBV5-5
CDR3aa: CASSLSLYTDTQYF
CDR3nt: TGTGCCAGCAGCTTGTCCCTCTACACAGATACGCAGTATTTT

j_gene: TRBJ2-1
d_gene: TRBD2
len: 18
abundance: -
v_gene: TRBV5-1
CDR3aa: CASSQTPASGGVGNEQFF
CDR3nt: TGCGCCAGCTCCCAAACCCCGGCTAGCGGGGGGGTTGGCAATGAGCAGTTCTTC

j_gene: TRBJ2-6
d_gene: -
len: 18
abundance: -
v_gene: TRBV5-1
CDR3aa: CASSPPGTSNSGANVLTF
CDR3nt: TGCGCCAGCAGCCCCCCAGGGACCTCCAACTCTGGGGCCAACGTCCTGACTTTC

j_gene: TRBJ2-3
d_gene: -
len: 15
abundance: few
v_gene: TRBV2
CDR3aa: CASRQLGASTDTQYF
CDR3nt: TGTGCCAGCAGACAACTGGGAGCTAGCACAGATACGCAGTATTTT

j_gene: TRBJ1-2
d_gene: -
len: 12
abundance: few
v_gene: TRBV11-3
CDR3aa: CASSFGSGGPHF
CDR3nt: TGTGCCAGCAGCTTCGGTTCTGGGGGGCCACACTTC

j_gene: TRBJ2-7
d_gene: -
len: 14
abundance: -
v_gene: TRBV27
CDR3aa: CASSPRSGGYEQYF
CDR3nt: TGTGCCAGCAGTCCCCGCTCCGGGGGCTACGAGCAGTACTTC

j_gene: TRBJ1-4
d_gene: -
len: 17
abundance: -
v_gene: TRBV28
CDR3aa: CASSLIGTPATNEKLFF
CDR3nt: TGTGCCAGCAGTTTAATCGGGACGCCTGCAACTAATGAAAAACTGTTTTTT

j_gene: TRBJ2-1
d_gene: -
len: 16
abundance: -
v_gene: TRBV7-2
CDR3aa: CASSLGGLLVYNEQFF
CDR3nt: TGTGCCAGCAGCTTAGGTGGACTCCTTGTCTACAATGAGCAGTTCTTC

j_gene: TRBJ2-1
d_gene: -
len: 14
abundance: -
v_gene: TRBV6-2/TRBV6-3
CDR3aa: CASSLIRVGNEQFF
CDR3nt: TGTGCCAGCAGCTTAATCAGGGTAGGGAATGAGCAGTTCTTC

j_gene: TRBJ2-7
d_gene: -
len: 13
abundance: -
v_gene: TRBV2
CDR3aa: CASSGGRVYEQYF
CDR3nt: TGTGCCAGCAGTGGTGGCAGGGTGTACGAGCAGTACTTC

j_gene: TRBJ2-1
d_gene: -
len: 14
abundance: many
v_gene: TRBV2
CDR3aa: CASSEIVMRGEQFF
CDR3nt: TGTGCCAGCAGTGAAATAGTAATGCGTGGAGAGCAGTTCTTC

j_gene: TRBJ1-6
d_gene: -
len: 14
abundance: few
v_gene: TRBV30
CDR3aa: CAWSNFDNYSPLHF
CDR3nt: TGTGCCTGGAGTAACTTCGACAACTATTCACCCCTCCACTTT

j_gene: TRBJ2-2
d_gene: TRBD1
len: 15
abundance: -
v_gene: TRBV12-3/TRBV12-4
CDR3aa: CASSWRQGPTGELFF
CDR3nt: TGTGCCAGCAGCTGGAGACAGGGGCCTACCGGGGAGCTGTTTTTT

j_gene: TRBJ1-1
d_gene: -
len: 12
abundance: -
v_gene: TRBV6-1
CDR3aa: CASSPQEGTAFF
CDR3nt: TGTGCCAGCAGTCCCCAGGAGGGGACGGCTTTCTTT

j_gene: TRBJ2-5
d_gene: -
len: 14
abundance: few
v_gene: TRBV6-2/TRBV6-3
CDR3aa: CASSYRGELSTQYF
CDR3nt: TGTGCCAGCAGTTACCGGGGTGAATTGTCGACCCAGTACTTC

j_gene: TRBJ2-7
d_gene: -
len: 14
abundance: -
v_gene: TRBV10-3
CDR3aa: CAIMGGGPGYEQYF
CDR3nt: TGTGCCATCATGGGAGGAGGCCCAGGCTACGAGCAGTACTTC

j_gene: TRBJ2-5
d_gene: TRBD2
len: 15
abundance: many
v_gene: TRBV3-1
CDR3aa: CASSPAGLAGETQYF
CDR3nt: TGTGCCAGCAGCCCGGCCGGACTAGCGGGAGAGACCCAGTACTTC

j_gene: TRBJ2-1
d_gene: -
len: 13
abundance: many
v_gene: TRBV4-1
CDR3aa: CASSLEVMYEQFF
CDR3nt: TGCGCCAGCAGCCTCGAAGTGATGTATGAGCAGTTCTTC

j_gene: TRBJ2-5
d_gene: -
len: 14
abundance: few
v_gene: TRBV3-1
CDR3aa: CASSLSLAPETQYF
CDR3nt: TGTGCCAGCAGCCTTTCACTAGCTCCCGAGACCCAGTACTTC

j_gene: TRBJ1-1
d_gene: -
len: 14
abundance: many
v_gene: TRBV7-2
CDR3aa: CASSLDGSWGRAFF
CDR3nt: TGTGCCAGCAGCTTAGATGGGTCATGGGGGCGAGCTTTCTTT

j_gene: TRBJ2-3
d_gene: TRBD2
len: 16
abundance: many
v_gene: TRBV9
CDR3aa: CASSGAGNGGTDTQYF
CDR3nt: TGTGCCAGCAGCGGAGCGGGAAACGGCGGCACAGATACGCAGTATTTT

j_gene: TRBJ2-6
d_gene: -
len: 15
abundance: -
v_gene: TRBV7-2
CDR3aa: CASSSDTSGANVLTF
CDR3nt: TGTGCCAGCAGCTCGGACACCTCTGGGGCCAACGTCCTGACTTTC

j_gene: TRBJ1-2
d_gene: -
len: 13
abundance: few
v_gene: TRBV30
CDR3aa: CAWSVRGDYGYTF
CDR3nt: TGTGCCTGGAGTGTCCGGGGAGACTATGGCTACACCTTC

j_gene: TRBJ1-2
d_gene: TRBD1
len: 14
abundance: -
v_gene: TRBV2
CDR3aa: CASSSNRGQAGYTF
CDR3nt: TGTGCCAGCAGTTCCAACAGGGGACAGGCTGGCTACACCTTC

j_gene: TRBJ2-7
d_gene: -
len: 15
abundance: -
v_gene: TRBV20-1
CDR3aa: CSARSPSVGSYEQYF
CDR3nt: TGCAGTGCTAGATCTCCTAGCGTTGGCTCCTACGAGCAGTACTTC

j_gene: TRBJ2-5
d_gene: TRBD2
len: 15
abundance: -
v_gene: TRBV7-8
CDR3aa: CASCSGTTTPETQYF
CDR3nt: TGTGCCAGCTGCTCTGGGACTACAACGCCGGAGACCCAGTACTTC

j_gene: TRBJ2-5
d_gene: TRBD2
len: 14
abundance: many
v_gene: TRBV4-1
CDR3aa: CASSPSGGQETQYF
CDR3nt: TGCGCCAGCAGTCCGTCGGGGGGGCAAGAGACCCAGTACTTC

j_gene: TRBJ2-5
d_gene: TRBD1
len: 16
abundance: few
v_gene: TRBV5-1
CDR3aa: CASSLGDRGSGETQYF
CDR3nt: TGCGCCAGCAGCTTGGGCGACAGGGGGTCTGGGGAGACCCAGTACTTC

j_gene: TRBJ2-6
d_gene: TRBD1
len: 17
abundance: few
v_gene: TRBV30
CDR3aa: CAWSAYRGPSGANVLTF
CDR3nt: TGTGCCTGGAGTGCCTACAGGGGGCCCTCTGGGGCCAACGTCCTGACTTTC

j_gene: TRBJ1-5
d_gene: -
len: 13
abundance: few
v_gene: TRBV12-3/TRBV12-4
CDR3aa: CASSSSHFGPQHF
CDR3nt: TGTGCCAGCAGTTCATCTCATTTCGGGCCCCAGCATTTT

j_gene: TRBJ1-1
d_gene: -
len: 13
abundance: few
v_gene: TRBV10-3
CDR3aa: CATHPGVNTEAFF
CDR3nt: TGTGCCACCCATCCGGGGGTGAACACTGAAGCTTTCTTT

j_gene: TRBJ2-3
d_gene: TRBD2
len: 16
abundance: -
v_gene: TRBV27
CDR3aa: CASSMGLAGRSDTQYF
CDR3nt: TGTGCCAGCAGTATGGGACTAGCGGGAAGGTCAGATACGCAGTATTTT

j_gene: TRBJ2-1
d_gene: TRBD2
len: 12
abundance: few
v_gene: TRBV12-3/TRBV12-4
CDR3aa: CASSSTSAEQFF
CDR3nt: TGTGCCAGCAGTTCGACTAGCGCTGAGCAGTTCTTC

j_gene: TRBJ2-5
d_gene: -
len: 16
abundance: few
v_gene: TRBV20-1
CDR3aa: CSARGRGQYDGGTQYF
CDR3nt: TGCAGTGCTAGGGGACGGGGCCAGTACGATGGGGGGACCCAGTACTTC